A single sample is the source of the 20 T cell receptor beta chains below, sequenced in a study of graft-versus-host responses after intestinal transplantation. These receptors' antigens are unknown. Profiling relied on immunoSEQ multiplex PCR, and the TCRdb table lists in-frame clones only, not all of them. The sample lists about 50,000 clones; about 93% were seen once. The sequencing used unstimulated CD4+ T cells sorted from spleen or lymph node cells, collected before transplant. The receptors were gathered from a human donor who was the organ donor for an intestinal transplant.

CDR3 protein: CASSQRLAGVGGELFF. The CDR3 DNA is TGCGCCAGCAGCCAACGGCTAGCGGGAGTTGGCGGGGAGCTGTTTTTT. The chain has TRBV4-1 and TRBJ2-2; 10 nucleotides match TRBD2. CDR3 length: 16 residues. V was clipped by 2 bases and J by 7 bases; unmatched bases: 7. Germline V gene data show CDR1 as MGHRA and CDR2 as YSYEKL.

This chain links TRBV23-1 with TRBJ2-7; D not resolved. TRBV23-1 falls under the ORF class, with uncertain function. V dropped 0 bases and J dropped 4 bases, with 7 bases sitting between them. This CDR3 is 13 amino acids long. As DNA, the CDR3 is TGCGCCAGCAGTCAATCAAAAAGATACGAGCAGTACTTC. It encodes CASSQSKRYEQYF.

Here the CDR3 reads CASSLAGENEQFF. The CDR3 DNA is TGTGCCAGCAGTCTAGCGGGAGAGAATGAGCAGTTCTTC. The chain combines TRBV27 with TRBJ2-1, with 10 bases aligning to TRBD2. The CDR3 is 13 residues long. With V trimmed by 5 bases and J by 7 bases, 2 bases remained unmatched. CDR1 MNHEY and CDR2 SMNVEV come from the germline V gene (reference sequence).

The chain joins TRBV5-1 to TRBJ2-5; D is unclear. CDR3 length equals 11 residues. The germline V gene has CDR1 SGHRS and CDR2 YFSETQ. V lost 5 bases to trimming and J lost 3 bases, with 5 bases between them. CDR3 DNA sequence: TGCGCCAGCAGGAGCGAAGAGACCCAGTACTTC. The encoded protein is CASRSEETQYF.

The chain links TRBV6-6 to TRBJ2-1; 9 bases map to TRBD1. Germline V gives CDR1 MNHNY, CDR2 SVGAGI (reference sequence). The V segment lost 6 bases and the J segment 7 bases; nucleotides outside the gene matches: 7. The CDR3 runs 14 residues. CDR3 protein: CASRTQGAGNEQFF. CDR3 coding DNA: TGTGCCAGCAGGACACAGGGGGCTGGGAATGAGCAGTTCTTC.

The chain combines TRBV16 with TRBJ2-7; D ambiguous. This CDR3 contains 14 residues. CDR1 and CDR2 from the germline V gene are KGHSY and FQNENV. The V and J ends lost 0 bases and 7 bases respectively, with 13 bases between them. CDR3: CASSQSPGSREQYF. For the CDR3, the DNA is TGTGCCAGCAGCCAATCCCCTGGGTCGAGGGAGCAGTACTTC.

This clone turned up a few times. The chain couples TRBV21-1 to TRBJ1-1; the table's D call of TRBD1 was not tested on the DNA. TRBV21-1 is classified as a pseudogene. CDR3 length equals 14 residues. CDR3 region: CASSLQGENTEAFF. The CDR3 bases are TGTGCCAGCAGCTTACAGGGAGAGAACACTGAAGCTTTCTTT.

This chain joins TRBV5-8 and TRBJ2-5; TRBD2 agrees at 10 bases. In germline, CDR1 is SGHTS, CDR2 YDEGEE. There are 15 residues in the CDR3. Trimming removed 0 bases from V and 5 bases from J; junction bases left unmatched: 4. The DNA of the CDR3 is TGTGCCAGCAGCTTGGCGGGACTAGCGAGGGAGACCCAGTACTTC. Translated, it gives CASSLAGLARETQYF.

V gene TRBV5-4 combines with J gene TRBJ2-7; D unclear. Germline-derived CDR1 and CDR2 are SGHNT and YYREEE (reference sequence). CDR3 size: 13 residues. Trimming removed 4 bases from V and 3 bases from J, with 11 bases in between. The CDR3 DNA sequence: TGTGCCAGCAGCCGCGACCCAAGCTACGAGCAGTACTTC. It encodes CASSRDPSYEQYF.

This chain links TRBV6-5 with TRBJ2-5; D remains ambiguous. The V end was cut by 8 bases, the J end by 5 bases, with 12 bases between. The CDR3 has 12 amino acids. CDR1 is MNHEY and CDR2 is SVGAGI in the germline V gene. The CDR3 sequence is CASGRSIETQYF. The CDR3 bases are TGTGCCAGCGGGCGAAGCATCGAGACCCAGTACTTC.

With respect to this clone: Germline and junction disagree at one end, which may indicate a read error. The V gene is TRBV5-4, the J gene TRBJ2-1; weak D call: TRBD2 (6 bases). The germline V gene encodes CDR1 SGHNT and CDR2 YYREEE (reference sequence). The CDR3 totals 15 residues. The CDR3 nucleotides are TGTGCCAGCAGCCGGGACTTAAGCTCCTACAATGAGCGGTTCTTC. Encoded protein: CASSRDLSSYNERFF.

This chain connects TRBV7-9 to TRBJ2-3; 13 bases match TRBD2. Germline V CDR1 and CDR2: SEHNR, FQNEAQ (reference sequence). V was clipped by 5 bases and J by 4 bases; unmatched bases: 6. The CDR3 sequence is 16 residues long. CDR3 sequence reads: CASSPGLAGAADTQYF. In nucleotides, the CDR3 is TGTGCCAGCAGCCCCGGACTAGCGGGAGCGGCAGATACGCAGTATTTT.

The chain links TRBV28 to TRBJ2-3, with D maybe TRBD2 (6 bases). The V and J ends lost 6 bases and 5 bases respectively, with 9 bases between them. The CDR3 is 12 amino acids. The germline V gene has CDR1 MDHEN and CDR2 SYDVKM. The CDR3 DNA follows: TGTGCCAGCAGGCGGGGCTTAGATACGCAGTATTTT. This translates into CASRRGLDTQYF.

The chain uses TRBV29-1 and TRBJ2-5; D assignment may be TRBD1 or TRBD2 (5 bases each). The CDR3 contains 13 residues. V lost 5 bases and J lost 5, with 15 bases in between. Looked up from germline, CDR1 is SQVTM and CDR2 is ANQGSEA. CDR3 in amino acids: CSVPGTHVETQYF. The CDR3 bases are TGCAGCGTTCCCGGGACCCACGTTGAGACCCAGTACTTC.

This rearrangement joins TRBV7-2 to TRBJ1-1; 9 bases fit TRBD1. The germline V gene encodes CDR1 SGHTA and CDR2 FQGNSA. The CDR3 has 14 residues. J gave up 5 bases and V 3 bases, and 4 bases lay outside the gene matches. CDR3 nucleotides: TGTGCCAGCAGCTTGGACAGGGGAAGGACTGAAGCTTTCTTT. It specifies CASSLDRGRTEAFF.

Note on this clone: The same CDR3 arises from other DNA sequences in this sample as well. The chain couples TRBV27 to TRBJ1-5; TRBD1 aligns across 8 bases. Germline V CDR1 and CDR2: MNHEY, SMNVEV (reference sequence). The CDR3 spans 15 residues. The junction had 2 bases not matched to a gene; V was cut back by 2 bases and J by 2 bases. CDR3 sequence reads: CASSLRGQGNQPQHF. DNA of the CDR3: TGTGCCAGCAGTTTAAGGGGACAGGGCAATCAGCCCCAGCATTTT.

The rearrangement uses TRBV5-4 and TRBJ2-7; 8 bases match TRBD1. V gave up 4 bases and J gave up 5 bases; unmatched junction bases: 11. Looked up from germline, CDR1 is SGHNT and CDR2 is YYREEE (reference sequence). This CDR3 comprises 15 residues. CDR3 DNA sequence: TGTGCCAGCAGCGTGCCCGGACAGGGAAGTAACGAGCAGTACTTC. This encodes CASSVPGQGSNEQYF.

The chain carries TRBV6-4 and TRBJ2-5, with D perhaps TRBD1 or TRBD2 (6 bases each). The CDR3 contains 18 residues. Germline V gene data show CDR1 as MRHNA and CDR2 as SNTAGT. Between the trimmed V and J ends, which lost 0 bases and 5 bases, there was a span of 22 bases. The chain's CDR3 is CASSDSNVEGEHEETQYF. As DNA, the CDR3 is TGTGCCAGCAGTGACTCGAACGTGGAGGGGGAACATGAGGAGACCCAGTACTTC.

J is TRBJ1-6 and V is TRBV5-1, with 8 bases lining up with TRBD1. V lost 3 bases, J lost 5 bases, and 7 bases stayed unmatched. CDR3 length: 16 residues. CDR1 SGHRS and CDR2 YFSETQ come from the germline V gene. CDR3 region: CASSYRGIGDNSPLHF. The CDR3 DNA reads TGCGCCAGCAGCTACAGGGGGATTGGAGATAATTCACCCCTCCACTTT. The full variable domain, completed using reference TRBV5-1 and TRBJ1-6, is KAGVTQTPRYLIKTRGQQVTLSCSPISGHRSVSWYQQTPGQGLQFLFEYFSETQRNKGNFPGRFSGRQFSNSRSEMNVSTLELGDSALYLCASSYRGIGDNSPLHFGNGTRLTVT.

The chain employs TRBV6-6 and TRBJ1-4; TRBD1 agrees at 8 bases. The CDR3 spans 16 residues. CDR1 MNHNY and CDR2 SVGAGI come from the germline V gene (reference sequence). J was trimmed by 7 bases and V by 0 bases; bases with no gene match: 7. CDR3 nucleotide sequence: TGTGCCAGCAGTTACTCGCGAGGACAGGGCCGTGAAAAACTGTTTTTT. Protein product: CASSYSRGQGREKLFF.